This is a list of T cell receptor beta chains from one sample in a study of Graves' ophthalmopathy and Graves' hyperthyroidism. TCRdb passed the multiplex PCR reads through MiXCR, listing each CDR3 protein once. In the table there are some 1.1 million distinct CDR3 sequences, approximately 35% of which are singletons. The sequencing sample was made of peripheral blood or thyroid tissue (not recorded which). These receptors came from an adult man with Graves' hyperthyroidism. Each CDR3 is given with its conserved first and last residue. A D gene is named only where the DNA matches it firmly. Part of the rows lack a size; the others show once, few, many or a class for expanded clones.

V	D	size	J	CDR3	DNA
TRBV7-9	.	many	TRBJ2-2	CASSLRAGWNTGELFF	TGTGCCAGCAGCCTGCGGGCAGGGTGGAACACCGGGGAGCTGTTTTTT
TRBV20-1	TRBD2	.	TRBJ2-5	CSARDQGLAVVYQEIQYF	TGCAGTGCTAGAGATCAGGGACTAGCGGTCGTGTACCAAGAGATCCAGTACTTC
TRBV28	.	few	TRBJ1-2	CASSSTALYGYTF	TGTGCCAGCAGTTCGACAGCGCTCTATGGCTACACCTTC
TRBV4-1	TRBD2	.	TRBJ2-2	CASSQGLASNTGELFF	TGCGCCAGCAGCCAAGGACTAGCGTCCAACACCGGGGAGCTGTTTTTT
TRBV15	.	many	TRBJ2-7	CATKADPNSYEQYF	TGTGCCACAAAGGCCGATCCCAACTCCTACGAGCAGTACTTC
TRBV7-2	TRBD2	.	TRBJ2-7	CASSQAGGFHEQYF	TGTGCCAGCAGTCAAGCGGGAGGGTTCCACGAGCAGTACTTC
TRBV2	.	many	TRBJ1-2	CASSARDSLGHGYTF	TGTGCCAGCAGTGCCAGAGACAGTTTGGGCCATGGCTACACCTTC
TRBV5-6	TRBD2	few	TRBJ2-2	CASSVPGRAPNTGELFF	TGTGCCAGCAGCGTTCCTGGGAGGGCGCCCAACACCGGGGAGCTGTTTTTT
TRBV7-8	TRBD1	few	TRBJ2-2	CASSSRTGPNTGELFF	TGTGCCAGCAGCTCGAGGACAGGGCCCAACACCGGGGAGCTGTTTTTT
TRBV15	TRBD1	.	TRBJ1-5	CATSRDRANNQPQHF	TGTGCCACCAGCAGGGACAGGGCTAACAATCAGCCCCAGCATTTT
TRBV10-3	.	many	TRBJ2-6	CAIRASGSGANVLTF	TGTGCCATCAGGGCGAGTGGCTCTGGGGCCAACGTCCTGACTTTC
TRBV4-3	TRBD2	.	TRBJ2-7	CASSQELSGGLSYEQYF	TGCGCCAGCAGCCAAGAATTAAGCGGGGGCCTCTCCTACGAGCAGTACTTC
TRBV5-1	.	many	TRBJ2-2	CASGLRAGELFF	TGCGCCAGCGGATTACGGGCCGGGGAGCTGTTTTTT
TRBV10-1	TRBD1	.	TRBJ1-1	CASSDGDRVGTEAFF	TGCGCCAGCAGTGATGGGGACAGGGTTGGCACTGAAGCTTTCTTT
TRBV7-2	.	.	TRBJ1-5	CASSLVGGGRGHF	TGTGCCAGCAGCTTAGTCGGGGGTGGCCGTGGGCATTTT
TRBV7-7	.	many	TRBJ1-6	CASSLDVGSPLHF	TGTGCCAGCAGCTTAGATGTGGGATCACCCCTCCACTTT
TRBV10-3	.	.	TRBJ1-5	CAIGESNRPQHF	TGTGCCATCGGTGAGAGCAATCGGCCCCAGCATTTT
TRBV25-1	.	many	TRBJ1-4	CASMDSFNEKLFF	TGTGCCAGCATGGACAGCTTTAATGAAAAACTGTTTTTT
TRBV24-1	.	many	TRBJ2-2	CATSDFGTATNTGELFF	TGTGCCACCAGTGATTTCGGGACGGCTACGAACACCGGGGAGCTGTTTTTT